These T cell receptor beta chains were read from a single sample in a study of cytomegalovirus exposure and HLA in healthy donors. TCRdb's table, derived via immunoSEQ multiplex PCR, lists solely in-frame clones and lacks some. Counted here are about 190,000 clones, 84% occurring once; the ten biggest clones make up about 0.25%. Sequencing was carried out using PBMCs. Receptors originate from a boy younger than 18 in good health and CMV-seronegative. Both conserved end residues are trimmed from each CDR3. The order of the fields is V gene, J gene, CDR3 protein.

TRBV6-7	TRBJ1-3	ASSPPFSPDRRGNTIY
TRBV19	TRBJ1-1	ASSARGWGTEAF
TRBV19	TRBJ1-2	ASSTGQGRLSYGYT
TRBV10-2	TRBJ2-1	ASSMAGGNYNEQF
TRBV7-2	TRBJ2-4	ASSLDFSDKNIQY
TRBV11-2	TRBJ2-7	ASSHTGGEQY
TRBV9	TRBJ2-5	ASSASLSGGGPETQY
TRBV6-1	TRBJ2-1	ASNMRETGEWEQF
TRBV4-3	.	ASSQEAGIGYEQY
TRBV18	TRBJ1-1	ASSPINLGTANTEAF
TRBV18	TRBJ1-5	ASSLLGQAPHQPQH
TRBV9	TRBJ2-2	ASSVAAGELF
TRBV2	TRBJ1-5	ASTTHPLTTVSNQPQH
TRBV7-6	TRBJ1-2	ASSLAPGHTGYT
TRBV12-5	TRBJ1-4	ASGTSGWGGEKLF
TRBV11-3	TRBJ1-3	ASSSGYGNTIY
TRBV6-5	TRBJ1-1	ASRNLEDTEAF
TRBV19	TRBJ1-2	ATSSTGLINGYT
TRBV6-1	TRBJ2-1	ATYTGFNEQF
TRBV6-5	TRBJ2-5	ASSYTGGAGTLH
TRBV11-2	TRBJ2-1	ASSLVRPPEQF
TRBV2	TRBJ2-3	ASRLAGASTDTQY
TRBV7-9	TRBJ2-7	ASSLVPDEQY
TRBV6-4	TRBJ1-5	ASSTGPNQPQH
TRBV5-4	TRBJ2-7	ASSFNRGYSYEQY
TRBV10-3	TRBJ1-5	AISGQGSGQPQH
TRBV5-1	TRBJ2-3	ASRHNPGQGTRSSTDTQY
TRBV4-3	TRBJ1-2	ASSQGRVNDGYT
TRBV5-1	TRBJ1-2	ASRRLPGTGNSNYGYT
TRBV10-3	TRBJ1-1	AISDLPGEAF
TRBV6-5	TRBJ2-3	ASTPRDTDTQY
TRBV5-1	TRBJ2-3	ASSLEAGPTDTQY
TRBV6-5	TRBJ1-5	ASSSSRDRGRQPQH